The 10 T cell receptor beta chains listed next were all sequenced from one sample in a study of blood T cells in healthy people across ages. Primed by a sample-barcoded 5' primer and a J-beta primer mix, a second PCR proceeded for roughly 7 to 11 cycles. Each CDR3 protein is one row after TCRdb ran MiXCR on the 5' RACE reads. The profile shows 650,000 to 800,000 distinct CDR3 sequences, over 40% of them singletons. Sequenced sample: blood. These receptors all come from a woman aged 80 or over in good health.

The V gene is TRBV12-3 or TRBV12-4, the J gene TRBJ1-2; D not resolved. V lost 3 bases and J 7 bases, leaving 6 bases between the germline ends. The CDR3 has 11 residues. The CDR3 DNA is TGTGCCAGCAGTTTGGTTAGTGGCTACACCTTC. Translating gives CASSLVSGYTF.

This clonotype was seen only a few times. V usage is TRBV5-1 and J usage is TRBJ1-2, with 7 bases fitting TRBD1. The CDR3 spans 14 residues. Germline V gives CDR1 SGHRS, CDR2 YFSETQ. V was pared by 4 bases and J by 6 bases, with 9 bases of the junction left unmatched. The CDR3 DNA reads TGCGCCAGCAGCACCGGACAGGTTTTGGATGGCTACACCTTC. It specifies CASSTGQVLDGYTF.

V usage is TRBV4-3 and J usage is TRBJ2-7; D is unresolved. The closer fit of TRBJ2-5 to the DNA end suggests the J call may be wrong. This CDR3 is built from 14 residues. Germline CDR1 and CDR2: LGHNA and YSLEER. CDR3 nucleotides: TGCGCCAGCAGCCAAGATCACGACTCCAAGACCCAGTACTTC. Amino acid sequence: CASSQDHDSKTQYF.

This chain joins TRBV3-1 and TRBJ2-1; no firm D call. Germline-derived CDR1 and CDR2 are LGHDT and YNNKEL (reference sequence). V was pared by 4 bases and J by 7 bases, with 14 bases between. The CDR3 has 14 residues. In DNA, the CDR3 is TGTGCCAGCAGCCGTAGGTTTAACGAAAATGAGCAGTTCTTC. It yields the protein CASSRRFNENEQFF.

About this clonotype itself: A much bigger clone sits one base away, suggesting this may be a read error. The CDR3 spells CSASPGGAGGPGYNEQYF. CDR3 DNA sequence: TGCAGTGCTTCCCCGGGGGGAGCGGGAGGGCCCGGATACAATGAGCAGTACTTC. V is TRBV20-1 and J is TRBJ2-5; 10 bases are a match to TRBD2. CDR1 and CDR2 (germline): DFQATT, SNEGSKA (reference sequence). J gave up 11 bases and V 5 bases, and 26 bases lay outside the gene matches. This CDR3 contains 18 residues.

The chain carries TRBV2 and TRBJ2-3; 8 bases agree with TRBD1. Germline V CDR1 and CDR2: SNHLY, FYNNEI. V gave up 7 bases and J gave up 6 bases; unmatched junction bases: 6. CDR3 length: 13 amino acids. The CDR3 region has the DNA TGTGCCAGCAACAGGGGGGTTTCGGATACGCAGTATTTT. It codes for CASNRGVSDTQYF.

The chain recombines TRBV7-2 with TRBJ2-5; the D is unclear. The DNA end lines up better with TRBJ2-7; the J call may be wrong. Germline V lookup: CDR1 SGHTA, CDR2 FQGNSA. There are 13 residues in the CDR3. The CDR3 loop reads CASSVTSTYEQYF. The CDR3 DNA sequence: TGTGCCAGCAGCGTTACCTCCACCTACGAGCAGTACTTC.

Regarding this clonotype: A much larger clone differs from this one at a single base, so this may be a read error. The V call is TRBV20-1, the J call TRBJ2-1; D is possibly TRBD2 (5 bases). The length of the CDR3 is 15 residues. Germline V gives CDR1 DFQATT, CDR2 SNEGSKA (reference sequence). CDR3: CSARDIGSLYNERFF. The CDR3 nucleotides read TGCAGTGCTAGAGATATTGGGAGTCTCTACAATGAGCGGTTCTTC.

As concerns this clonotype: A much larger clone differs by one base, so this may be a read error. The chain uses TRBV2 and TRBJ1-2; D remains ambiguous. Germline V gene sequence: CDR1 SNHLY, CDR2 FYNNEI. V was trimmed by 2 bases and J by 3 bases, leaving 13 bases between them. The CDR3 contains 15 residues. CDR3 sequence (DNA): TGTGCCAGCAGTGAAACCCGTGAGGCCTACTATGGCTACACCTTC. This codes for CASSETREAYYGYTF.

V is TRBV2 and J is TRBJ2-3; the match to TRBD2 covers 10 bases. CDR1 and CDR2 from the germline V gene are SNHLY and FYNNEI. J was trimmed by 5 bases and V by 4 bases; bases with no gene match: 9. The CDR3 covers 16 residues. CDR3 loop: CASSGRLAGVLDTQYF. DNA for the CDR3: TGTGCCAGCAGTGGAAGGCTAGCGGGAGTATTAGATACGCAGTATTTT.